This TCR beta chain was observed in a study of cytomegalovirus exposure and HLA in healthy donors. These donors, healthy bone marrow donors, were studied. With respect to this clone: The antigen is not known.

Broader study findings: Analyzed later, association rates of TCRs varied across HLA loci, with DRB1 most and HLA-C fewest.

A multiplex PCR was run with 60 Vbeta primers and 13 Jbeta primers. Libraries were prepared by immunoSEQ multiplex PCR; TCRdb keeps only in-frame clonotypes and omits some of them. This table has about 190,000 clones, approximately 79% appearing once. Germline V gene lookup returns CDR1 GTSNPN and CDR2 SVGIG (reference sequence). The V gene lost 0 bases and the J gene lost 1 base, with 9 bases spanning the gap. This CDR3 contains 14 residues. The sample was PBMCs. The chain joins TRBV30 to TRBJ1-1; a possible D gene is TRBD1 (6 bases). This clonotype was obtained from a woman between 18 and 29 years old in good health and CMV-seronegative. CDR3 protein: CAWSVETGNTEAFF. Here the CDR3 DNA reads TGTGCCTGGAGTGTAGAGACAGGGAACACTGAAGCTTTCTTT.